Listed here are 16 T cell receptor beta chains from one sample, sequenced in a study of blood T cell repertoires in COVID-19. TCRdb's copy holds only in-frame clones and misses some; the assay was immunoSEQ multiplex PCR. The sample lists over 85,000 clones, roughly 88% occurring once. The sample comprised peripheral blood. The source is a human donor in a cohort sampled during active COVID-19.

The V gene is TRBV6-6, the J gene TRBJ2-1; D remains ambiguous. V was pared by 6 bases and J by 8 bases, with 5 bases between. Germline V lookup: CDR1 MNHNY, CDR2 SVGAGI (reference sequence). This CDR3 spans 10 amino acids. The CDR3 protein is CASSEHEQFF. The CDR3 nucleotides read TGTGCCAGCAGCGAGCATGAGCAGTTCTTC.

The chain is built from TRBV4-1 and TRBJ1-4; 9 nucleotides match TRBD1. CDR1 and CDR2 (germline): MGHRA, YSYEKL. With V trimmed by 4 bases and J by 8 bases, 8 bases remained unmatched. The length of the CDR3 is 15 residues. CDR3 in amino acids: CASSRQGQGGEKLFF. The CDR3 DNA follows: TGCGCCAGCAGCCGACAGGGACAGGGAGGGGAAAAACTGTTTTTT.

This clone came up a few times. The chain joins TRBV5-4 to TRBJ2-7; the match to TRBD1 covers 8 bases. CDR1 SGHNT and CDR2 YYREEE come from the germline V gene (reference sequence). The CDR3 has 15 amino acids. Trimming removed 5 bases from V and 2 bases from J; junction bases left unmatched: 9. CDR3 protein: CASSQPGTGTYEQYF. Written as DNA, the CDR3 is TGTGCCAGCAGTCAACCTGGGACAGGCACCTACGAGCAGTACTTC.

This chain joins TRBV7-2 and TRBJ2-2; maybe TRBD2 (6 bases). The CDR3 covers 13 residues. Germline CDR1 and CDR2: SGHTA and FQGNSA. Between the trimmed V and J ends, which lost 7 bases and 7 bases, there was a span of 13 bases. For the CDR3, the DNA is TGTGCCAGCACCCTATGGGGGGACGGGGAGCTGTTTTTT. Amino acid sequence: CASTLWGDGELFF.

The table lists this clone with a few counts. The chain has TRBV19 and TRBJ2-1; 13 bases line up with TRBD2. Germline V gene sequence: CDR1 LNHDA, CDR2 SQIVND (reference sequence). V was clipped by 2 bases and J by 7 bases; unmatched bases: 8. The CDR3 consists of 17 residues. The CDR3 protein is CASSITLAGGPRNEQFF. In DNA, the CDR3 is TGTGCCAGTAGTATAACACTAGCGGGAGGGCCGAGGAATGAGCAGTTCTTC.

V gene TRBV5-1 combines with J gene TRBJ1-5, with 10 bases that match TRBD1. Germline CDR1 SGHRS, CDR2 YFSETQ. The CDR3 is 18 residues long. V dropped 4 bases and J dropped 4; count of bases not matched to a gene: 14. The CDR3 spells CASSAYRDRGRPNQPQHF. The CDR3 DNA follows: TGCGCCAGCAGCGCCTACCGGGACAGGGGTCGCCCTAATCAGCCCCAGCATTTT.

A single count supports this clone. The chain has TRBV27 and TRBJ1-1; TRBD1 might be the D (5 bases). This CDR3 is built from 13 residues. V was pared by 11 bases and J by 0 bases, with 13 bases between. From germline, CDR1 is MNHEY and CDR2 SMNVEV (reference sequence). In DNA form, the CDR3 reads TGTGCCTGCCCGGAGGGGATGAACACTGAAGCTTTCTTT. It encodes CACPEGMNTEAFF.

The rearrangement links TRBV6-2 or TRBV6-3 to TRBJ2-3; D possibly corresponds to TRBD2 (7 bases). Deletions cut 0 bases from V and 6 bases from J, with 13 bases between. Germline V gene data show CDR1 as MNHEY and CDR2 as SVGEGT. The CDR3 is 15 amino acids. The CDR3 spells CASSYSRGGGDTQYF. In DNA, the CDR3 is TGTGCCAGCAGTTACTCGAGAGGGGGAGGGGATACGCAGTATTTT.

The chain uses TRBV7-2 and TRBJ1-2; 7 positions agree with TRBD1. The germline V gene has CDR1 SGHTA and CDR2 FQGNSA. The CDR3 spans 15 residues. The V and J ends lost 4 bases and 6 bases, in that order; junction bases with no gene match: 11. Here the CDR3 reads CASSSYRGEIDGYTF. The CDR3 nucleotides read TGTGCCAGCAGCTCCTACAGGGGAGAGATTGATGGCTACACCTTC.

J is TRBJ2-7 and V is TRBV5-6; D is uncertain. This CDR3 is 12 amino acids long. CDR1 is SGHDT and CDR2 is YYEEEE in the germline V gene. Deletions cut 2 bases from V and 5 bases from J, with 8 bases between. In DNA form, the CDR3 reads TGTGCCAGCAGCTTTCTAATCGACGAGCAGTACTTC. Encoded protein: CASSFLIDEQYF.

The CDR3 here is CASSKRGSSLTTIYF. CDR3 coding DNA: TGTGCCAGCAGCAAAAGGGGCTCCAGCCTGACCACCATATATTTT. The rearrangement uses TRBV21-1 and TRBJ1-3; the DNA was not compared with TRBD1, the D call given in the table. TRBV21-1 is deemed a pseudogene. This CDR3 comprises 15 residues.

V and J are TRBV5-5 and TRBJ1-4, with D maybe TRBD1 (5 bases). The CDR3 totals 14 residues. Germline V gene data show CDR1 as SGHKS and CDR2 as YYEKEE (reference sequence). V was shortened by 1 base and J by 7 bases, with 11 bases between the two germline ends. The CDR3 DNA reads TGTGCCAGCAGCTTGAGGGGCGTTTTTGAAAAACTGTTTTTT. This encodes CASSLRGVFEKLFF. Full variable domain (remainder filled in from reference TRBV5-5 and TRBJ1-4): DAGVTQSPTHLIKTRGQQVTLRCSPISGHKSVSWYQQVLGQGPQFIFQYYEKEERGRGNFPDRFSARQFPNYSSELNVNALLLGDSALYLCASSLRGVFEKLFFGSGTQLSVL.

The CDR3 loop reads CASSDLLTGDEQYF. The CDR3 DNA follows: TGTGCCAGCAGCGATCTCCTCACAGGGGACGAGCAGTACTTC. J is TRBJ2-7 and V is TRBV28, with TRBD1 matching 7 bases. The CDR3 is 14 residues long. V gave up 6 bases and J gave up 5 bases; unmatched junction bases: 10. Looked up from germline, CDR1 is MDHEN and CDR2 is SYDVKM.

The J gene is TRBJ2-5, the V gene TRBV7-2; 10 bases fit TRBD2. The junction had 5 bases not matched to a gene; V was cut back by 1 base and J by 6 bases. Germline CDR1 is SGHTA and CDR2 is FQGNSA. This CDR3 has 15 amino acids. For the CDR3, the DNA is TGTGCCAGCAGCTTAGATCTTACTAGCGGGAAGACCCAGTACTTC. It yields the protein CASSLDLTSGKTQYF.

The CDR3 bases are TGCGCCAGCAGCTCCCCGGGACTAGCGGGAGGCTGGGTGGGCACAGATACGCAGTATTTT. Residues: CASSSPGLAGGWVGTDTQYF. V gene TRBV4-1 combines with J gene TRBJ2-3, with 15 bases that match TRBD2. The CDR3 loop spans 20 amino acids. Trimming took 5 bases from V and 1 from J; bases not matched to a gene: 13. Germline values: CDR1 MGHRA, CDR2 YSYEKL.

This chain joins TRBV5-1 and TRBJ1-1, with D possibly TRBD1 on 6 matching bases. The V and J ends lost 8 bases and 1 base respectively, with 12 bases between them. CDR3 length equals 13 residues. Germline lookup yields CDR1 SGHRS and CDR2 YFSETQ. The CDR3 spells CASRGRGNTEAFF. The CDR3 region has the DNA TGCGCCAGTCGTGGCAGGGGGAACACTGAAGCTTTCTTT. Combining the CDR3 with reference TRBV5-1 and TRBJ1-1 gives the whole variable domain KAGVTQTPRYLIKTRGQQVTLSCSPISGHRSVSWYQQTPGQGLQFLFEYFSETQRNKGNFPGRFSGRQFSNSRSEMNVSTLELGDSALYLCASRGRGNTEAFFGQGTRLTVV.